The 16 T cell receptor beta chains listed next were all sequenced from one sample in a study of OX40 agonist ivuxolimab in advanced cancers. The library was generated by the immunoSEQ multiplex PCR assay. Entries here come from immuneACCESS through TCRdb and include only in-frame sequences with V and J called. Some clones fail to appear in such tables; in the studies checked, an unresolved V gene covers under half of the shortfall, and the cause of the remainder is unknown. This sample has approximately 130,000 clones in its table, and about nine tenths of those were observed once. Clones ranked in the top ten supply 0.85% to 1.4% of the sample. This specimen consisted of CD4+ or CD8+ T cells sorted from blood, obtained in a trial of the OX40 agonist ivuxolimab. The receptor set was obtained from an adult with an advanced solid tumor such as melanoma, head and neck, liver or kidney cancer.

The chain couples TRBV30 to TRBJ2-3; 14 bases align to TRBD2. With V trimmed by 4 bases and J by 4 bases, 1 base remained unmatched. The CDR3 sequence is 14 residues long. CDR1 is GTSNPN, CDR2 SVGIG, per germline (reference sequence). CDR3 nucleotide sequence: TGTGCCTGGATGACTAGCGGGAGGGCAGATACGCAGTATTTT. Residues: CAWMTSGRADTQYF.

The chain recombines TRBV27 with TRBJ2-2; D may match TRBD1 or TRBD2 (5 bases each). V lost 4 bases and J lost 8, with 17 bases in between. CDR1 and CDR2 from the germline V gene are MNHEY and SMNVEV (reference sequence). This CDR3 is built from 15 residues. The CDR3 loop is CASSSGTLVAGELFF. The CDR3 nucleotides read TGTGCCAGCAGTTCCGGGACCCTGGTTGCAGGGGAGCTGTTTTTT.

V is TRBV2 and J is TRBJ2-7; D is unresolved. The CDR3 contains 11 residues. V shed 7 bases and J shed 12 bases, with 16 bases lying between them. CDR1 SNHLY and CDR2 FYNNEI come from the germline V gene. CDR3 coding DNA: TGTGCCAGCACCCAAAAAGGCTGGACGTACTTC. It encodes CASTQKGWTYF.

This chain joins TRBV29-1 and TRBJ1-3, with 9 bases lining up with TRBD1. This CDR3 has 15 amino acids. Germline-derived CDR1 and CDR2 are SQVTM and ANQGSEA. V lost 4 bases, J lost 2 bases, and 6 bases stayed unmatched. As DNA, the CDR3 is TGCAGCGTTGGCGACCGGGACAGGGCTGGAAACACCATATATTTT. Translating it yields CSVGDRDRAGNTIYF.

The rearrangement uses TRBV5-4 and TRBJ1-2, with a tentative D call TRBD1 (5 bases). With 0 bases removed from V and 0 bases from J, the gap between germline ends came to 9 bases. The germline CDR1 and CDR2 sequences are SGHNT and YYREEE (reference sequence). The CDR3 length is 15 residues. CDR3 residues: CASSLDRRANYGYTF. The DNA for the CDR3 is TGTGCCAGCAGCTTGGACAGGCGGGCTAACTATGGCTACACCTTC.

The J gene is TRBJ2-1, the V gene TRBV7-2; D might be TRBD2 (5 bases). The CDR3 has 15 residues. Germline assignment: CDR1 SGHTA and CDR2 FQGNSA. Trimming removed 5 bases from V and 8 bases from J, with 19 bases in between. The CDR3 region is CASSPAGGSGYEQFF. The DNA for the CDR3 is TGTGCCAGCAGCCCAGCCGGTGGGAGTGGATATGAGCAGTTCTTC.

The chain couples TRBV4-2 to TRBJ2-3; the match to TRBD2 covers 10 bases. V lost 4 bases, J lost 2 bases, and 21 bases stayed unmatched. Germline V gene data show CDR1 as LGHNA and CDR2 as YNFKEQ. This CDR3 has 21 amino acids. In nucleotides, the CDR3 is TGTGCCAGCAGCCTCTCCCCGGGGGTCCTAGCGGGGGCTGGCCCCACAGATACGCAGTATTTT. Residues: CASSLSPGVLAGAGPTDTQYF.

The rearrangement joins TRBV5-1 to TRBJ1-1; D call uncertain. This CDR3 region has 14 residues. Between the trimmed V and J ends, which lost 5 bases and 5 bases, there was a span of 16 bases. Looked up from germline, CDR1 is SGHRS and CDR2 is YFSETQ. The CDR3 nucleotides read TGCGCCAGCAGACCAGGACGGGAAACAACTGAAGCTTTCTTT. Protein sequence: CASRPGRETTEAFF.

The V and J genes are TRBV5-6 and TRBJ2-1, with D perhaps TRBD2 (5 bases). The ends were cut back, 0 bases at V and 6 bases at J, with 16 bases in the middle. Germline V gene sequence: CDR1 SGHDT, CDR2 YYEEEE. This CDR3 is built from 16 residues. The CDR3 DNA reads as TGTGCCAGCAGCTTGGAGGGTCTAACCCGGGGCAATGAGCAGTTCTTC. Translated: CASSLEGLTRGNEQFF.

The chain has TRBV18 and TRBJ2-1; possible D gene TRBD2, 5 bases. The V end lost 3 bases, the J end lost 5 bases, and 11 bases lay between the germline ends. CDR1 KGHSH and CDR2 LQKENI come from the germline V gene. CDR3 length equals 14 residues. The CDR3: CASSPDGLNNEQFF. The CDR3 DNA sequence: TGTGCCAGCTCACCGGACGGACTCAACAATGAGCAGTTCTTC.

V is TRBV12-5 and J is TRBJ2-1; the D is unclear. V dropped 3 bases and J dropped 0 bases, with 12 bases sitting between them. Looked up from germline, CDR1 is LGHNT and CDR2 is FRNRAP. The CDR3 totals 16 residues. The CDR3 sequence is CASGLSPASSYNEQFF. Written as DNA, the CDR3 is TGTGCTAGTGGTTTATCCCCGGCGAGCTCCTACAATGAGCAGTTCTTC.

V usage is TRBV5-1 and J usage is TRBJ2-1; D tentatively reads TRBD1 or TRBD2 (5 bases each). Germline V CDR1 and CDR2: SGHRS, YFSETQ. This CDR3 comprises 16 residues. Trimming stripped 4 bases from V and 7 bases from J, with 21 bases between. Here the CDR3 reads CASSPEPGSWWNEQFF. DNA of the CDR3: TGCGCCAGCAGCCCGGAGCCAGGGAGCTGGTGGAATGAGCAGTTCTTC.

The gene calls are TRBV9 and TRBJ1-2, with 7 bases matching TRBD1. This CDR3 contains 11 residues. Germline CDR1 is SGDLS and CDR2 is YYNGEE. V shed 5 bases, J shed 8 bases, and the junction held 3 bases outside the gene matches. Here the CDR3 reads CASRDRVGYTF. CDR3 in DNA: TGTGCCAGCAGAGACAGGGTCGGCTACACCTTC.

This rearrangement joins TRBV27 to TRBJ2-3; 14 bases are shared with TRBD2. V lost 7 bases to trimming and J lost 6 bases; unmatched junction nucleotides: 15. The CDR3 loop spans 18 amino acids. Germline V lookup: CDR1 MNHEY, CDR2 SMNVEV (reference sequence). CDR3 residues: CASIAYSGTSGSWDTQYF. CDR3 coding DNA: TGTGCCAGCATAGCGTATTCCGGGACTAGCGGGAGTTGGGATACGCAGTATTTT.

The chain combines TRBV27 with TRBJ1-1; the D is unclear. V was clipped by 4 bases and J by 4 bases, with 13 bases between them. The CDR3 has 14 residues. Germline-derived CDR1 and CDR2 are MNHEY and SMNVEV (reference sequence). CDR3 bases: TGTGCCAGCAGTTCAGGCGTAATTAGCACTGAAGCTTTCTTT. It yields the protein CASSSGVISTEAFF.

This clone was detected only once. V is TRBV27 and J is TRBJ1-2; D is unresolved. V shed 2 bases and J shed 8 bases, with 12 bases lying between them. This CDR3 contains 13 residues. Germline V lookup: CDR1 MNHEY, CDR2 SMNVEV (reference sequence). This chain's CDR3 is CASSLSGLEGYTF. The CDR3 coding sequence is TGTGCCAGCAGTTTAAGTGGTTTGGAAGGCTACACCTTC.